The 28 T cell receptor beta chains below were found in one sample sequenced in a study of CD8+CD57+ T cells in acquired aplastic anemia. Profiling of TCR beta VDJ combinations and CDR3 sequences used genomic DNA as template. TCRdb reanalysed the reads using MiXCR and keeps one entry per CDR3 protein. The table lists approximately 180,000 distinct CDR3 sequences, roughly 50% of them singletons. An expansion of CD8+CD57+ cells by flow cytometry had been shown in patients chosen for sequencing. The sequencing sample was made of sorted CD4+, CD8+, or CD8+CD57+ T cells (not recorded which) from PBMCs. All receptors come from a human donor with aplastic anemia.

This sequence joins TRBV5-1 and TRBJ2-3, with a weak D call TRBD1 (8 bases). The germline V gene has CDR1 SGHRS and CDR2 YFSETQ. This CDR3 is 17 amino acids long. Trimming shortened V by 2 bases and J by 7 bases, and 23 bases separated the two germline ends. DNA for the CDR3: TGCGCCAGCAGCTTCAGCGGAGCGGGACAGGATAGCTATACGCAGTATTTT. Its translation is CASSFSGAGQDSYTQYF.

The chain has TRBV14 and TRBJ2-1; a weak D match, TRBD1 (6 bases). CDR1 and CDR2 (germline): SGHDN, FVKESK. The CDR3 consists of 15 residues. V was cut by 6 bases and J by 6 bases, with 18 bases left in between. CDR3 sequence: CASRGTGHARNEQFF. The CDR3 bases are TGTGCCAGCAGGGGGACGGGACATGCCCGCAATGAGCAGTTCTTC.

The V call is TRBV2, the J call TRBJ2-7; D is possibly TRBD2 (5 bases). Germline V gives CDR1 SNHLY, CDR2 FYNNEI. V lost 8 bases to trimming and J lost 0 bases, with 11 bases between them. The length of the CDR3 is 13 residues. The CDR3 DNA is TGTGCCAGCGTCCCTAGCAGCTCCTACGAGCAGTACTTC. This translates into CASVPSSSYEQYF.

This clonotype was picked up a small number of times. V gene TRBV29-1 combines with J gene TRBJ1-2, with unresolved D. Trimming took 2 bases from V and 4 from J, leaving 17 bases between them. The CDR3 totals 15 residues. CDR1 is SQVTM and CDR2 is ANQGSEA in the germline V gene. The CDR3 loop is CSVERPVLTSYGYTF. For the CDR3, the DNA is TGCAGCGTTGAACGGCCAGTCCTGACCTCCTATGGCTACACCTTC.

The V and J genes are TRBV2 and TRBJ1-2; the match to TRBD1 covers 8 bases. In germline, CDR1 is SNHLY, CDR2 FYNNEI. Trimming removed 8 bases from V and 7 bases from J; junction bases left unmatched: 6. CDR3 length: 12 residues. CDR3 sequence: CASSQGASGYTF. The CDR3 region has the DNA TGTGCCAGCTCCCAGGGGGCTAGTGGCTACACCTTC.

The CDR3 sequence is CASSYVVQETQYF. CDR3 coding DNA: TGTGCCAGCAGTTACGTTGTCCAAGAGACCCAGTACTTC. V is TRBV6-5 and J is TRBJ2-5; D gene ambiguous. V lost 2 bases, J lost 1 base, and 5 bases lay in between. The CDR3 loop spans 13 amino acids. Germline lookup yields CDR1 MNHEY and CDR2 SVGAGI.

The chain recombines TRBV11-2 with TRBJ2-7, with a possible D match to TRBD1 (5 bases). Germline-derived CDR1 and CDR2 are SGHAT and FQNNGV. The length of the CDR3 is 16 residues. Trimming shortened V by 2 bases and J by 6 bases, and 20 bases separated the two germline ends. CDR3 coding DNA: TGTGCCAGCAGCTTACTCTCCGGGTCAGGGAACGGCGAGCAGTACTTC. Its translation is CASSLLSGSGNGEQYF.

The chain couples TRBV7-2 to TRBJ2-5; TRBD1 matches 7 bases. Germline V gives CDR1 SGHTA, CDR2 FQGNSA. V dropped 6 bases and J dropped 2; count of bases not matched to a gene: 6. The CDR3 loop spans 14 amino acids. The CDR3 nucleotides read TGTGCCAGCAGGAAAGGGACAGCTCAAGAGACCCAGTACTTC. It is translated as CASRKGTAQETQYF.

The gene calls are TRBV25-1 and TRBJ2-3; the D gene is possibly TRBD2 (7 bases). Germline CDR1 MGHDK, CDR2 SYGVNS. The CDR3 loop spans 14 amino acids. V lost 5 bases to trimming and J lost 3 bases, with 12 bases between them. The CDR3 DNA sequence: TGTGCCAGCAGTCCGGGGGGCGGGACAGATACGCAGTATTTT. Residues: CASSPGGGTDTQYF.

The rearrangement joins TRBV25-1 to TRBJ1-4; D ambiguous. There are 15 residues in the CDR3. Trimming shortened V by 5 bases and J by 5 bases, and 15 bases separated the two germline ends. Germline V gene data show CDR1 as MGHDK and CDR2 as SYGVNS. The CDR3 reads CASSTMSVRNEKLFF. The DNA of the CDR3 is TGTGCCAGCAGTACAATGTCAGTAAGGAATGAAAAACTGTTTTTT.

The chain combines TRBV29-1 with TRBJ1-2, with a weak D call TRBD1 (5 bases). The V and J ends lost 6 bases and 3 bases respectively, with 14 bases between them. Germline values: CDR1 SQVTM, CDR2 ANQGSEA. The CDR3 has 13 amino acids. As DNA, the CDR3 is TGCAGCGTGAGACAGAGACCAGACTATGGCTACACCTTC. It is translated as CSVRQRPDYGYTF.

CDR3 region: CASSPPGQGANYGYTF. CDR3 nucleotides: TGTGCCAGCAGCCCACCGGGACAGGGTGCCAACTATGGCTACACCTTC. The chain combines TRBV5-4 with TRBJ1-2; 9 nucleotides agree with TRBD1. V lost 4 bases, J lost 2 bases, and 9 bases stayed unmatched. In germline, CDR1 is SGHNT, CDR2 YYREEE (reference sequence). The CDR3 extends over 16 amino acids.

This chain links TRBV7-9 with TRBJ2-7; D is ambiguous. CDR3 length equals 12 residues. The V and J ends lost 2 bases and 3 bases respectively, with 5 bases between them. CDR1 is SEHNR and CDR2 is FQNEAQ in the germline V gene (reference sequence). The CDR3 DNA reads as TGTGCCAGCAGCTTATTTTTCTACGAGCAGTACTTC. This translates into CASSLFFYEQYF.

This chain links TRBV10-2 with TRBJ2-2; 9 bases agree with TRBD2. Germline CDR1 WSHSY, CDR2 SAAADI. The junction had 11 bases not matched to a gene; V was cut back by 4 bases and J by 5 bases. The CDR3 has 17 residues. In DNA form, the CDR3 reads TGCGCCAGCAGTGTACCGGCTAGCGGGGACCCTACCGGGGAGCTGTTTTTT. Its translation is CASSVPASGDPTGELFF.

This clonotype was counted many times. CDR3 bases: TGTGCCACCAGCCTAGGGGGCTCTAGCACAGATACGCAGTATTTT. Its protein product is CATSLGGSSTDTQYF. The V and J genes are TRBV24-1 and TRBJ2-3; 7 bases are shared with TRBD1. The CDR3 runs 15 residues. Germline V gene sequence: CDR1 KGHDR, CDR2 SFDVKD. The V gene end was trimmed by 7 bases and the J gene end by 0 bases; junction bases not matched to a gene: 6.

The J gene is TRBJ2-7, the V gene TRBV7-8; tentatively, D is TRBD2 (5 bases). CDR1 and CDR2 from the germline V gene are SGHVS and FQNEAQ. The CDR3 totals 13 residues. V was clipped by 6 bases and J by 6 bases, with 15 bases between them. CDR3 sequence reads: CASSYSGGREQYF. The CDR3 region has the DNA TGTGCCAGCAGTTATTCAGGAGGCCGCGAGCAGTACTTC.

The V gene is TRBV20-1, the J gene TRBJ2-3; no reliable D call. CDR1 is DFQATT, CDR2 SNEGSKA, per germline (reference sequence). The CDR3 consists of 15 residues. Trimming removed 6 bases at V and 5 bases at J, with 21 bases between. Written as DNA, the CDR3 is TGCAGTGCCAGCAGCTTAGCAACCCGCGGAGATACGCAGTATTTT. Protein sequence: CSASSLATRGDTQYF.

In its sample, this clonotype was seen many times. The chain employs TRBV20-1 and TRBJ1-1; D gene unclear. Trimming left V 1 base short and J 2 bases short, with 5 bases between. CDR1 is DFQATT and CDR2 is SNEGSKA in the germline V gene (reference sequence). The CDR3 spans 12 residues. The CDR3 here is CSARGGNTEAFF. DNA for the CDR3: TGCAGTGCTAGAGGGGGTAACACTGAAGCTTTCTTT.

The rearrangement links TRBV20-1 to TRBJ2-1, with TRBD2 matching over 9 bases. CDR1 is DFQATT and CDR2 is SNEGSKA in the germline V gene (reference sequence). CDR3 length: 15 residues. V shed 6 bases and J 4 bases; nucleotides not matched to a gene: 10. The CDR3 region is CSASGTAGGYNEQFF. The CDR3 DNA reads TGCAGTGCCAGTGGTACTGCGGGGGGGTACAATGAGCAGTTCTTC.

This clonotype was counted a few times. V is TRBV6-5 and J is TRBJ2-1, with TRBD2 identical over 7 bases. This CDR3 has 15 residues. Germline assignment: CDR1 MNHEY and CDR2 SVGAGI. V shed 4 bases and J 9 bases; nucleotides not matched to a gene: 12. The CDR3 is CASSSPRAGAGEQFF. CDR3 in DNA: TGTGCCAGCAGTTCCCCCCGGGCGGGAGCAGGTGAGCAGTTCTTC.

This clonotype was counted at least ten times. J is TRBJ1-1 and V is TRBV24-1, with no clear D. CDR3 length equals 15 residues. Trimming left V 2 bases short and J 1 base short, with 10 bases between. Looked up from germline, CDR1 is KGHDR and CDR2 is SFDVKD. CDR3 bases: TGTGCCACCAGTGATTCGGCAGCAGGGAACACTGAAGCTTTCTTT. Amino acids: CATSDSAAGNTEAFF.

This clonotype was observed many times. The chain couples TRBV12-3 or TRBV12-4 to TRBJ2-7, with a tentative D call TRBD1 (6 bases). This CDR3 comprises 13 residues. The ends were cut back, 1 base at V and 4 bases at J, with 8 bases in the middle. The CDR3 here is CASSLGQVYEQYF. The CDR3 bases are TGTGCCAGCAGTTTAGGACAGGTGTACGAGCAGTACTTC.

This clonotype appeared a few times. For the CDR3, the DNA is TGTGCCAGCAGCCTCGGACTAGCGGGGGGGCGGGTCATTCAGTACTTC. This encodes CASSLGLAGGRVIQYF. J is TRBJ2-4 and V is TRBV6-1, with TRBD2 matching 15 bases. With V trimmed by 6 bases and J by 9 bases, 9 bases remained unmatched. The CDR3 has 16 residues. Looked up from germline, CDR1 is MNHNS and CDR2 is SASEGT.

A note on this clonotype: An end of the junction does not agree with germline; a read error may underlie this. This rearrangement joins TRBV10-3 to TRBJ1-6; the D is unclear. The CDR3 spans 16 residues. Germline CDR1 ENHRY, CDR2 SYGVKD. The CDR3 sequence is CAISEPPRETGSPLHF. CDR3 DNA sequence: TGCGCCATCAGTGAGCCCCCGAGGGAAACGGGGTCACCCCTCCACTTT.

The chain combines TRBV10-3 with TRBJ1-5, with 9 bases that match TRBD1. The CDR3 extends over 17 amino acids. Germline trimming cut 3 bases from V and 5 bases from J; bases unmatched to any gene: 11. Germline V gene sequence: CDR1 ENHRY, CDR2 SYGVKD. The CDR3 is CAISELGTGREHQPQHF. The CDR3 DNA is TGTGCCATCAGTGAACTGGGGACAGGGAGGGAGCATCAGCCCCAGCATTTT.

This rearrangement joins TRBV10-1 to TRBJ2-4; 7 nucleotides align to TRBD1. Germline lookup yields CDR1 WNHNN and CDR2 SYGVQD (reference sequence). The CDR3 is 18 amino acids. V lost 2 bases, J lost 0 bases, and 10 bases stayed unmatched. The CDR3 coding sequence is TGCGCCAGCAGTGAGAACGGGACAGCGCAATCAGCCAAAAACATTCAGTACTTC. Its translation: CASSENGTAQSAKNIQYF.

The CDR3 reads CAIRGGSYNEQFF. CDR3 bases: TGTGCCATTCGTGGGGGTTCCTACAATGAGCAGTTCTTC. The V and J genes are TRBV12-3 or TRBV12-4 and TRBJ2-1, with D perhaps given as TRBD1 or TRBD2 (5 bases each). The CDR3 runs to 13 residues. The germline V and J ends were trimmed by 10 bases and 1 base, with 11 bases remaining between them.

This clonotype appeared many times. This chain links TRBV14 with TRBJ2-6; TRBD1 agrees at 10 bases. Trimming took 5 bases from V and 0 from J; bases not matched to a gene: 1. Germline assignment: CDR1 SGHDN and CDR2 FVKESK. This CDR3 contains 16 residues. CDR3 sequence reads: CASSDRGLSGANVLTF. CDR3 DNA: TGTGCCAGCAGCGACAGGGGGCTCTCTGGGGCCAACGTCCTGACTTTC.